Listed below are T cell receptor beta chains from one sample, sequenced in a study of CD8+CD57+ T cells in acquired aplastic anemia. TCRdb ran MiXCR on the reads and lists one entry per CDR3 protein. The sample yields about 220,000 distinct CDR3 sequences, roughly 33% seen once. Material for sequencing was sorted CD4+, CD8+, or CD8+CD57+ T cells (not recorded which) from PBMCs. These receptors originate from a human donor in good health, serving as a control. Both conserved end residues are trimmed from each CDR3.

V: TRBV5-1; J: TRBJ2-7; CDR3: ASSAYRETSGRGEQY
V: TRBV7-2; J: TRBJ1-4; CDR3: ASSFGTDEKLF
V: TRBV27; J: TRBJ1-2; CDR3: ASTRGQGAGGYT
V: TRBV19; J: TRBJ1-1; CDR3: ASSILVERDAF
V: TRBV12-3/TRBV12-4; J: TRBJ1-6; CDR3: ASSLVGCLH
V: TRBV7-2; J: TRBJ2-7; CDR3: ASSLKVGEQY
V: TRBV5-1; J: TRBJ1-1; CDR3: ASSLGPGGSATEAF
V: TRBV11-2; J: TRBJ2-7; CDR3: ASSFLTMGLAGENLRVQY
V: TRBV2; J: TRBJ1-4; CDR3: ASRGQGLRRLF
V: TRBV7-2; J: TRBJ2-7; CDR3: ASSERGFTDIEGL
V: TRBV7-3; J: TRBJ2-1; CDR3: ASSLLSGGLSNEQF
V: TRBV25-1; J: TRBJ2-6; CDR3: ASLSGANVLT
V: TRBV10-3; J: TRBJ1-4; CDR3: ASSYSRQGDEKLF
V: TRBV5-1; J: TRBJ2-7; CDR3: ASSFGDRGYEQY
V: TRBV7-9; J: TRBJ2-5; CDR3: ASSSRRTRLGQETQY
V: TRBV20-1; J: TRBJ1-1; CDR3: SAHDREATEAF
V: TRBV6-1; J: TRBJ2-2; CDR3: ASSELQGRFGELF
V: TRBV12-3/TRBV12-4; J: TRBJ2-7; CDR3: ASSLSRGGYEQY
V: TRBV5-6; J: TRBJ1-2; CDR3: ASSSKTANYGYT
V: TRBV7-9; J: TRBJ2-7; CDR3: ASSPGKTYEQY
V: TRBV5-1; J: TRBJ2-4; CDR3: ASSQDGGAKNIQY
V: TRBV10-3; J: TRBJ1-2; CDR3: AISDYGTGVGYT
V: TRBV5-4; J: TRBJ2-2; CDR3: ASSTRGGTGELF
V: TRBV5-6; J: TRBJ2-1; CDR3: AWSRFDWINEQF
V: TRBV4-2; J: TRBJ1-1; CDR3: ASSQERGMNTEAF
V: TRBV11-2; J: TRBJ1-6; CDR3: ASSSAKNNNSPPH
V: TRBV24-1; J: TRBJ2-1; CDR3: ATSDAYYDEQF
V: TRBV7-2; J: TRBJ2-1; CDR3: ASSQDRAEYNEQF
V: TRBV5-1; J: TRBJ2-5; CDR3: ASSVGQGFQETQY
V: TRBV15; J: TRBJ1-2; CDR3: ATSIYLDRDENT
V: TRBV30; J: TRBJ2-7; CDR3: AWSGGQGRHEQY
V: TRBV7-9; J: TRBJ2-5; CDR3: ASSLRLAGGPREETQY
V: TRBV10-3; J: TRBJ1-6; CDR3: AISRLGSSYNSPLH
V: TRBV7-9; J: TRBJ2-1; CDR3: ASSPQRGVYNEQF
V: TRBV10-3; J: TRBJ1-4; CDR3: AISGAGITNEKLF
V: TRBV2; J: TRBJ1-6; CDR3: ASSARGLGNSPLH
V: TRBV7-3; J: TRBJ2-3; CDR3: ASSLGLAMDTQY
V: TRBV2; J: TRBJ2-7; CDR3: ASSGGQGGTYEQY
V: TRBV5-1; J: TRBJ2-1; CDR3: ASSLLGGRYNEQF
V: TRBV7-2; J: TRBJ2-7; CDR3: ASSLGRDSYEQY
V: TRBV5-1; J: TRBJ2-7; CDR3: ASTRGGEPYEQY
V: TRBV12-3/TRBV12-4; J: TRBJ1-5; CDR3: ASSYAGRHQPQH
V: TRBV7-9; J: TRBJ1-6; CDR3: ASSLEGSYNSPLH